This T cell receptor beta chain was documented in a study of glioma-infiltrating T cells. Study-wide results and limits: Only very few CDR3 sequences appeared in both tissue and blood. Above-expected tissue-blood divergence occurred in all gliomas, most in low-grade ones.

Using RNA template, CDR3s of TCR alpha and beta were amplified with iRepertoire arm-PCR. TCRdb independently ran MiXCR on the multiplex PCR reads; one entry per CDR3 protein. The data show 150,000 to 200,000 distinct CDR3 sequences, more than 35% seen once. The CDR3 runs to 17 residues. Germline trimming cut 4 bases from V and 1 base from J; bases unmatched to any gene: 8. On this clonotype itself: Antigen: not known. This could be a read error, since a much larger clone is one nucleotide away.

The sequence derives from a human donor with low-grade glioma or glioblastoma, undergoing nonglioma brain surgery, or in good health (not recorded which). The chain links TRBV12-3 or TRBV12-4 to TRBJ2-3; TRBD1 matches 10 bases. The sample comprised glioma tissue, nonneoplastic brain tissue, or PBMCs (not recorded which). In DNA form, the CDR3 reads TGTGCCAGCAGTTCACGACAGGGGGCTTTGGGCACAGATACGCAGTATTTT. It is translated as CASSSRQGALGTDTQYF.